The clone carrying this TCR beta chain was found a few times. The antigen remains undetermined. Per germline, CDR1 LGHDT and CDR2 YNNKEL (reference sequence). With 4 bases removed from V and 0 bases from J, the gap between germline ends came to 0 bases. CDR3 length: 11 residues. The record originates from a study of T cell responses to AZD1222 COVID-19 vaccine. The study, taken as a whole, reports: Spike as a whole was targeted by vaccine-associated CD4 TCRs, dominant at 160-218 and 743-854. Variant regions that are unmutated are reportedly the target of nearly half of spike-specific TCRs.

Assay used: immunoSEQ multiplex PCR; TCRdb lists only in-frame clones, some missing. This repertoire shows tens of thousands of clones, 88% found once; its top ten account for 25%. This clonotype was obtained from an adult who received the AZD1222 COVID-19 vaccine. Sequencing used peripheral blood, obtained 28 days after the second AZD1222 dose. The rearrangement joins TRBV3-1 (or the pseudogene TRBV3-2) to TRBJ1-1, with D unresolved. The CDR3: CASSLNTEAFF. CDR3 sequence (DNA): TGTGCCAGCAGCCTGAACACTGAAGCTTTCTTT.